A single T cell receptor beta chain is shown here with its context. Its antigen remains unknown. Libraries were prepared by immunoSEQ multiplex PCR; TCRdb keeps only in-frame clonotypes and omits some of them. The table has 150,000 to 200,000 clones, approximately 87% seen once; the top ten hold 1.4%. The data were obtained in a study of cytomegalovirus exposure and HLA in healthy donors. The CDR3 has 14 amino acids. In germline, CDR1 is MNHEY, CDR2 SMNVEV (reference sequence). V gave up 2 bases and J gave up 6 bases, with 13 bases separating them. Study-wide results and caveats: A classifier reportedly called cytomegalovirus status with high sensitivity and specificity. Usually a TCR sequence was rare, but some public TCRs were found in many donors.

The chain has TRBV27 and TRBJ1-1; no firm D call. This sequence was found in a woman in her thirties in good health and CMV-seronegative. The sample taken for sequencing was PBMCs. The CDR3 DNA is TGTGCCAGCAGTTTACGCTCTTCAGGTCCTGAAGCTTTCTTT. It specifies CASSLRSSGPEAFF.